The next 15 T cell receptor beta chains were all read from a single sample in a study of T-cell reconstitution after alpha-beta-depleted transplantation in children. A library of TCRbeta sequences, prepared with unique molecular identifiers, was generated. TCRdb re-called the PCR reads with MiXCR, one entry per CDR3 protein. The sample gives around 300,000 distinct CDR3 sequences, around 10% of which show up once; around 7.6% is in the top ten. Sequencing was performed on PBMCs, taken before TCRalphabeta/CD19-depleted stem cell transplant. The receptors originated from a boy younger than two with acute myeloid leukemia, due to receive a stem cell transplant.

There are many counts of this clonotype. This chain links TRBV20-1 with TRBJ2-7; D may be TRBD2 (6 bases). The CDR3 contains 13 residues. V was trimmed by 3 bases and J by 3 bases, leaving 12 bases between them. From germline, CDR1 is DFQATT and CDR2 SNEGSKA (reference sequence). Here the CDR3 DNA reads TGCAGTGCTAGCGGGAGCTCCTTCTACGAGCAGTACTTC. Translating gives CSASGSSFYEQYF.

This clonotype occurred many times. The chain joins TRBV5-1 to TRBJ2-7; perhaps TRBD1 as D (6 bases). Trimming took off 6 bases at V and 3 bases at J, with 13 bases between the two ends. From germline, CDR1 is SGHRS and CDR2 YFSETQ. The CDR3 runs 13 residues. CDR3 residues: CASNKGENYEQYF. CDR3 bases: TGCGCCAGCAACAAGGGGGAGAACTACGAGCAGTACTTC.

The gene calls are TRBV29-1 and TRBJ2-3; tentatively, D is TRBD1 (7 bases). CDR1 is SQVTM, CDR2 ANQGSEA, per germline. Trimming left V 7 bases short and J 6 bases short, with 20 bases between. The CDR3 spans 14 residues. The CDR3 DNA is TGCAGCGGCAGGGGGAGGTTAGCCCCGGATACGCAGTATTTT. Residues: CSGRGRLAPDTQYF.

This clonotype was observed at least ten times. V and J are TRBV30 and TRBJ2-5; D gene uncertain. Germline V CDR1 and CDR2: GTSNPN, SVGIG (reference sequence). The CDR3 runs 11 residues. The V end lost 0 bases, the J end lost 5 bases, and 4 bases lay between the germline ends. The CDR3 coding sequence is TGTGCCTGGAGTGTATATGAGACCCAGTACTTC. Its protein is CAWSVYETQYF.

This clonotype was found many times. The chain carries TRBV4-1 and TRBJ2-1, with 7 bases aligning to TRBD2. CDR3 size: 15 residues. The germline gives CDR1 MGHRA, CDR2 YSYEKL. The V segment lost 4 bases and the J segment 4 bases; nucleotides outside the gene matches: 7. This chain's CDR3 is CASSPGGSAYNEQFF. The CDR3 nucleotides read TGCGCCAGCAGCCCTGGCGGGAGCGCTTACAATGAGCAGTTCTTC.

At least ten counts were recorded for this clonotype. The chain couples TRBV3-1 to TRBJ2-1; D uncertain. Trimming left V 1 base short and J 4 bases short, with 14 bases between. Germline CDR1 is LGHDT and CDR2 is YNNKEL (reference sequence). The CDR3 extends over 16 amino acids. Written as DNA, the CDR3 is TGTGCCAGCAGCCAAGGTGCGGCGTACTCTTACAATGAGCAGTTCTTC. Residues: CASSQGAAYSYNEQFF.

This clonotype was counted ten times or more. The gene calls are TRBV29-1 and TRBJ2-1, with D perhaps TRBD2 (6 bases). Per the germline V gene, CDR1 is SQVTM and CDR2 is ANQGSEA. The CDR3 covers 11 residues. Trimming removed 4 bases from V and 10 bases from J, with 11 bases in between. Written as DNA, the CDR3 is TGCAGCGTTGGTGTCGGGAGCGAGCAGTTCTTC. This encodes CSVGVGSEQFF.

This clonotype was detected ten times or more. The chain recombines TRBV21-1 with TRBJ2-1; the table's TRBD1 call for D was not verified on the DNA. TRBV21-1 is a documented pseudogene. The CDR3 length is 17 residues. CDR3 in DNA: TGTGCCAGCAGCAAAGAGTGGGGGGGCAGGGGGCATAATGAGCAGTTCTTC. Amino acid sequence: CASSKEWGGRGHNEQFF.

This clonotype was recorded many times. The rearrangement joins TRBV7-6 to TRBJ2-5; TRBD1 matches at 9 bases. CDR1 SGHVS and CDR2 FNYEAQ come from the germline V gene. Trimming at V came to 5 bases and at J to 5 bases, leaving 6 bases not matched to a gene. The CDR3 runs 14 residues. The CDR3 sequence: CASSLQGAWETQYF. The CDR3 nucleotides read TGTGCCAGCAGCCTACAGGGGGCGTGGGAGACCCAGTACTTC.

In its sample, this clonotype was seen many times. The chain is built from TRBV6-1 and TRBJ2-1; TRBD2 is a possible D gene (6 bases). The CDR3 spans 13 residues. V was trimmed by 7 bases and J by 9 bases, leaving 16 bases between them. Germline lookup yields CDR1 MNHNS and CDR2 SASEGT. The CDR3 DNA reads as TGTGCCAGCACCCCTCGGGGGTATACTGAGCAGTTCTTC. Its translation is CASTPRGYTEQFF.

This clonotype was recorded at least ten times. The gene calls are TRBV11-3 and TRBJ2-7, with D perhaps being TRBD1 or TRBD2 (5 bases each). Trimming removed 5 bases from V and 5 bases from J, with 25 bases in between. The CDR3 is made up of 17 amino acids. Germline V gives CDR1 SGHNT, CDR2 YENEEA. The CDR3 sequence is CASSLRVRRAGSNEQYF. The CDR3, as DNA: TGTGCCAGCAGCCTTCGGGTCCGAAGGGCAGGGAGCAACGAGCAGTACTTC.

This clonotype was detected many times. The CDR3 region is CASSPWGSNQPQHF. The CDR3 nucleotides are TGTGCCAGCAGTCCCTGGGGAAGCAATCAGCCCCAGCATTTT. The V gene is TRBV25-1, the J gene TRBJ1-5; D remains unclear. The germline CDR1 and CDR2 sequences are MGHDK and SYGVNS. This CDR3 contains 14 residues. V dropped 5 bases and J dropped 1 base, with 9 bases sitting between them.

This clonotype was seen repeatedly, ten times or more. This chain's CDR3 is CASSLARLRAGVPDTQYF. For the CDR3, the DNA is TGTGCCAGCAGCTTAGCGCGCCTGAGAGCGGGAGTTCCCGATACGCAGTATTTT. V usage is TRBV11-1 and J usage is TRBJ2-3; 8 bases map to TRBD2. The V segment lost 0 bases and the J segment 6 bases; nucleotides outside the gene matches: 14. This CDR3 spans 18 amino acids. Germline CDR1 reads SGHAT; CDR2 reads FQDESV (reference sequence). Combining the CDR3 with reference TRBV11-1 and TRBJ2-3 gives the whole variable domain EAEVAQSPRYKITEKSQAVAFWCDPISGHATLYWYRQILGQGPELLVQFQDESVVDDSQLPKDRFSAERLKGVDSTLKIQPAELGDSAMYLCASSLARLRAGVPDTQYFGPGTRLTVL.

The chain recombines TRBV29-1 with TRBJ2-6; the D is unclear. Germline V gene data show CDR1 as SQVTM and CDR2 as ANQGSEA. The CDR3 length is 12 residues. Trimming removed 7 bases from V and 0 bases from J, with 4 bases in between. The chain's CDR3 is CSAASGANVLTF. DNA for the CDR3: TGCAGCGCCGCCTCTGGGGCCAACGTCCTGACTTTC. The complete variable domain, with remaining parts taken from reference TRBV29-1 and TRBJ2-6, reads SAVISQKPSRDICQRGTSLTIQCQVDSQVTMMFWYRQQPGQSLTLIATANQGSEATYESGFVIDKFPISRPNLTFSTLTVSNMSPEDSSIYLCSAASGANVLTFGAGSRLTVL.

In its sample, this clonotype was seen a few times. This chain connects TRBV4-3 to TRBJ2-1; the match to TRBD1 covers 8 bases. The junction had 4 bases not matched to a gene; V was cut back by 1 base and J by 2 bases. In germline, CDR1 is LGHNA, CDR2 YSLEER. The CDR3 is 16 amino acids. This CDR3 reads CASSQGAGGAYNEQFF. CDR3 coding DNA: TGCGCCAGCAGCCAAGGGGCAGGGGGCGCCTACAATGAGCAGTTCTTC.